This T cell receptor (beta chain) was sequenced in a study of cytomegalovirus exposure and HLA in healthy donors. The wider study: In an early release, HLA-typed donors contributed tens of millions of unique TCR sequences. Findings and caveats of the study: Analysis performed later found roughly 17,000 TCR beta sequences associated with HLA alleles at 0.05 false discovery rate. Previous analysis showed most TCR beta V segments were productive about 87% or about 30% of the time. The authors considered a cluster of highly shared sequence variants likely to be a sequencing artifact.

As regards this clone: Its target is unknown.

Germline V gene sequence: CDR1 SGHVS, CDR2 FQNEAQ. This CDR3 is built from 16 residues. The trim removed 5 bases at V and 5 bases at J, leaving 9 bases unmatched. Researchers ran the PCR with 60 Vbeta and 13 Jbeta primers. TCRdb's copy holds only in-frame clones and misses some; the assay was immunoSEQ multiplex PCR. The profile shows about 63,000 clones, 65% to 85% of them singletons. The material sequenced was PBMCs. This TCR was sampled from a woman between 25 and 40 years old in good health and CMV-seronegative. V usage is TRBV7-8 and J usage is TRBJ2-2; 9 bases are a match to TRBD1. The CDR3: CASSQQGAQRTGELFF. The CDR3, as DNA: TGTGCCAGCAGCCAACAGGGGGCGCAAAGGACCGGGGAGCTGTTTTTT.